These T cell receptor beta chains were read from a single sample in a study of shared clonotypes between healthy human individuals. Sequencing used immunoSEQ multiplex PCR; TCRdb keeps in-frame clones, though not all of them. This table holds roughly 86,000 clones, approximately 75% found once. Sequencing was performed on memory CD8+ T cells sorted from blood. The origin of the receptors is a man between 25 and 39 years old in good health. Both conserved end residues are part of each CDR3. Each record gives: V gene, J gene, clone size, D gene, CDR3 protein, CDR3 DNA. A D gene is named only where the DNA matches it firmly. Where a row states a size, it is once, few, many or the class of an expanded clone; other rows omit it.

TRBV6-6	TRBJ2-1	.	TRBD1	CASSSSGQGIFNEQFF	TGTGCCAGCAGTTCCTCGGGACAGGGGATCTTCAATGAGCAGTTCTTC
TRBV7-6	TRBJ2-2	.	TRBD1	CASSYQQGARNTGELFF	TGTGCCAGCAGCTATCAACAGGGGGCGAGGAACACCGGGGAGCTGTTTTTT
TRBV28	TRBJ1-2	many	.	CASSLHYGYTF	TGTGCCAGCAGTTTACACTATGGCTACACCTTC
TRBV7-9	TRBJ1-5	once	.	CASSLGQGGQPQHF	TGTGCCAGCAGCTTAGGTCAGGGTGGCCAGCCCCAGCATTTT
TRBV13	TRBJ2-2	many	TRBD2	CASSPTSGDTGELFF	TGTGCCAGCAGCCCGACTAGCGGGGACACCGGGGAGCTGTTTTTT
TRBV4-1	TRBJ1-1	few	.	CASSLLIGPNTEAFF	TGCGCCAGCAGCCTCCTAATCGGCCCAAACACTGAAGCTTTCTTT
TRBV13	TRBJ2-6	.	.	CASSLRSGANVLTF	TGTGCCAGCAGCTTACGTTCTGGGGCCAACGTCCTGACTTTC
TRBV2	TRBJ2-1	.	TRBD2	CASSVGLASDEQFF	TGTGCCAGCAGTGTGGGACTAGCGTCGGATGAGCAGTTCTTC
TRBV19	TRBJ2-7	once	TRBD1	CASSIAGGSYEQYF	TGTGCCAGTAGTATAGCAGGGGGCTCCTACGAGCAGTACTTC
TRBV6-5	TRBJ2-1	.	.	CASSGRTIQFF	TGTGCCAGCAGTGGACGTACTATTCAGTTCTTC
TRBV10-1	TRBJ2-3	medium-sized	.	CASSETIGESTDTQYF	TGCGCCAGCAGTGAGACAATTGGGGAGAGCACAGATACGCAGTATTTT
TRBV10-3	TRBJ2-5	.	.	CAAHSLQETQYF	TGTGCCGCTCACAGCCTCCAAGAGACCCAGTACTTC
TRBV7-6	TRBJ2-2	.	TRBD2	CASRSGLAGVRELFF	TGTGCCAGCAGGTCGGGACTAGCGGGAGTCAGGGAGCTGTTTTTT
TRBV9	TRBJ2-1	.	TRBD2	CASSAGTSGRQVVVEQFF	TGTGCCAGCAGCGCCGGGACTAGCGGGAGGCAGGTGGTTGTGGAGCAGTTCTTC
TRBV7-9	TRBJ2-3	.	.	CASSQNRAATDTQYF	TGTGCCAGCAGCCAAAACAGGGCCGCCACAGATACGCAGTATTTT
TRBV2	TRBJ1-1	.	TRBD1	CASSEMGQVSTEAFF	TGTGCCAGCAGTGAAATGGGACAGGTGTCCACTGAAGCTTTCTTT
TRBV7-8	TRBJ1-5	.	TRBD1	CASSLVGQVDWGNQPQHF	TGTGCCAGCAGCTTAGTAGGACAGGTGGATTGGGGCAATCAGCCCCAGCATTTT
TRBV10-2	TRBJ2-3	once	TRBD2	CASSGLAGGLGTDTQYF	TGCGCCAGCAGTGGACTAGCGGGAGGGCTCGGCACAGATACGCAGTATTTT
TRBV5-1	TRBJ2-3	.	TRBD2	CASSLEGLAGGPDTQYF	TGCGCCAGCAGCTTGGAGGGACTAGCGGGGGGGCCAGATACGCAGTATTTT
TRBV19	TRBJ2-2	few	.	CASKTSLGGHIRELFF	TGTGCCAGTAAGACTAGCTTAGGGGGACACATCCGGGAGCTGTTTTTT
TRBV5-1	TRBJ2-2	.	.	CASSLAGPPNTGELFF	TGCGCCAGCAGCTTGGCGGGGCCCCCGAACACCGGGGAGCTGTTTTTT
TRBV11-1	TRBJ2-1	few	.	CASSLGLDYNEQFF	TGTGCCAGCAGCTTAGGACTGGACTACAATGAGCAGTTCTTC
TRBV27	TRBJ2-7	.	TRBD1	CASSYAWAGGIPEQYF	TGTGCCAGCAGTTATGCCTGGGCAGGGGGTATCCCCGAGCAGTACTTC
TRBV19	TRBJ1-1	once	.	CASSIPTRNQEAFF	TGTGCCAGTAGTATACCTACCAGAAACCAAGAAGCTTTCTTT
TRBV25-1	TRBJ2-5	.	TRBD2	CASSETGLAEETQYF	TGTGCCAGCAGTGAAACAGGACTAGCGGAAGAGACCCAGTACTTC
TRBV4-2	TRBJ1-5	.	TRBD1	CASSPSRQGRQPQHF	TGTGCCAGCAGCCCCTCTAGACAGGGTAGGCAGCCCCAGCATTTT
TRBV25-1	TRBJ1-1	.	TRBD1	CASSRGQGNTEAFF	TGTGCCAGCAGTCGTGGACAGGGGAACACTGAAGCTTTCTTT
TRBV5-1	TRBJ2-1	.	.	CASSLEAAEQFF	TGCGCCAGCAGCTTGGAGGCGGCTGAGCAGTTCTTC
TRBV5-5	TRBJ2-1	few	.	CASSLLGSRDTEQFF	TGTGCCAGCAGCTTGTTAGGGTCTCGGGACACTGAGCAGTTCTTC
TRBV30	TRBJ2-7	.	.	CACPSRQLSYEQYF	TGTGCCTGTCCTTCCCGACAGCTATCCTACGAGCAGTACTTC
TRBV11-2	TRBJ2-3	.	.	CASSPDPRLATDTQYF	TGTGCCAGCAGCCCAGACCCTAGGCTTGCCACAGATACGCAGTATTTT
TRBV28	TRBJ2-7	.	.	CASRGRTYEQYF	TGTGCCAGCAGAGGCAGAACCTACGAGCAGTACTTC
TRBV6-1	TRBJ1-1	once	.	CASLRWGGTEAFF	TGTGCCAGCCTAAGGTGGGGCGGAACTGAAGCTTTCTTT
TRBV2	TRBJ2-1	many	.	CASSTGTHNEQFF	TGTGCCAGCAGTACCGGGACGCACAATGAGCAGTTCTTC
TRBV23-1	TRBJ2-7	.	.	CASSHTGLVEQYF	TGCGCCAGCAGTCACACGGGGCTGGTCGAGCAGTACTTC
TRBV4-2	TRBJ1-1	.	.	CASSARLDTEAFF	TGTGCCAGCAGCGCCCGACTCGACACTGAAGCTTTCTTT
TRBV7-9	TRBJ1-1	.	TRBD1	CASSNPGQGRTEAFF	TGTGCCAGCAGCAACCCGGGACAGGGTAGGACTGAAGCTTTCTTT
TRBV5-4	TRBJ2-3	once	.	CASSLGSTSTDTQYF	TGTGCCAGCAGCTTGGGGTCCACTAGCACAGATACGCAGTATTTT
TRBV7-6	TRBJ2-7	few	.	CASSLYQGRSYEQYF	TGTGCCAGCAGCTTATACCAGGGACGCTCCTACGAGCAGTACTTC
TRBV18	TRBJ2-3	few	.	CASSPRNRGTDTQYF	TGTGCCAGCTCACCACGCAATCGGGGAACAGATACGCAGTATTTT
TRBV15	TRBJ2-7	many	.	CATEDGNYEQYF	TGTGCCACCGAGGACGGCAACTACGAGCAGTACTTC
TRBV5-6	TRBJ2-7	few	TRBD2	CASSLAAGLAGASTYEQYF	TGTGCCAGCAGCTTGGCGGCAGGGCTAGCGGGAGCCTCAACCTACGAGCAGTACTTC
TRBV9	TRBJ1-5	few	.	CASSVGTDHNQPQHF	TGTGCCAGCAGCGTCGGGACGGACCACAATCAGCCCCAGCATTTT
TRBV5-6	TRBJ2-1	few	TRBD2	CASSLPQLAGSYNEQFF	TGTGCCAGCAGCTTGCCGCAACTAGCGGGATCCTACAATGAGCAGTTCTTC
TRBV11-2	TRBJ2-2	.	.	CASSLVTSFGELFF	TGTGCCAGCAGCTTAGTTACTAGCTTCGGGGAGCTGTTTTTT
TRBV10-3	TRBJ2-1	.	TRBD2	CAISVLATTDNEQFF	TGTGCCATCAGTGTACTAGCGACAACCGACAATGAGCAGTTCTTC
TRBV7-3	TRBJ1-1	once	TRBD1	CASSSLGQGNTEAFF	TGTGCCAGCAGCTCCCTAGGACAGGGTAACACTGAAGCTTTCTTT
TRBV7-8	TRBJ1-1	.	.	CASSRRVENTEAFF	TGTGCCAGCAGCAGGCGCGTCGAGAACACTGAAGCTTTCTTT
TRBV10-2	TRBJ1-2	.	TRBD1	CASSPDRVSGYTF	TGCGCCAGCAGTCCGGACAGGGTCTCTGGCTACACCTTC
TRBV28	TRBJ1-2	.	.	CASSPFTGRFSRYGYTF	TGTGCCAGCAGTCCTTTTACAGGGAGGTTTTCTCGCTATGGCTACACCTTC
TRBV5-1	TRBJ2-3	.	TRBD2	CASSPSTSGSTDTQYF	TGCGCCAGCAGCCCGTCGACTAGCGGGAGCACAGATACGCAGTATTTT